This TCR beta chain is from a study of blood T cell repertoires in COVID-19. For the study at large: Samples taken during acute and convalescent COVID-19 were collected in the United States, Italy and Spain.

This clone was seen a handful of times. Germline CDR1 and CDR2: SGHDN and FVKESK. CDR3 length: 13 residues. The V and J ends lost 2 bases and 7 bases respectively, with 11 bases between them. Measured with immunoSEQ multiplex PCR; TCRdb has only the in-frame clones, and not every one. The sample lists approximately 670,000 clones; 80% to 90% were seen once. The chain carries TRBV14 and TRBJ1-2; no clear D. The sequencing input was peripheral blood. This TCR derives from a woman aged 18-29 years with acute or convalescent COVID-19. In DNA, the CDR3 is TGTGCCAGCAGCCAAAGAATATCCGGTGGCTACACCTTC. It translates to CASSQRISGGYTF.